This T cell receptor beta chain is from a study of PD-1 blockade in classical Hodgkin lymphoma. This sample's time point: cycle 4 day 1 (C4D1), after 6 weeks of nivolumab. Each patient experienced a relapse that followed autologous stem cell transplantation, and brentuximab vedotin exposure varied. Produced via immunoSEQ multiplex PCR; TCRdb's table is partial and in-frame only. The sample records approximately 49,000 clones, approximately 80% being singletons. The CDR3 is made up of 16 amino acids. The V gene end was trimmed by 4 bases and the J gene end by 8 bases; junction bases not matched to a gene: 8. CDR1 SEHNR and CDR2 FQNEAQ come from the germline V gene (reference sequence).

The chain combines TRBV7-9 with TRBJ2-1; 13 nucleotides align to TRBD2. The receptor comes from a human donor with classical Hodgkin lymphoma. The sequencing used peripheral blood mononuclear cells (PBMCs), collected before the fourth cycle of nivolumab. The CDR3 region is CASSSGLAGAVDEQFF. The CDR3, as DNA: TGTGCCAGCAGCTCCGGACTAGCGGGGGCAGTGGATGAGCAGTTCTTC.